Below are 29 T cell receptor beta chains sequenced from a single sample in a study of T-cell reconstitution after alpha-beta-depleted transplantation in children. A library of TCRbeta sequences, prepared with unique molecular identifiers, was generated. One entry per CDR3 protein results from TCRdb running MiXCR on the PCR reads. The repertoire holds 610,000 or so distinct CDR3 sequences, with 25% to 30% as singletons. This material consisted of PBMCs, taken before TCRalphabeta/CD19-depleted stem cell transplant. These receptors were taken from a boy in the first two years of life with Wiskott-Aldrich syndrome, due to receive a stem cell transplant.

The chain combines TRBV5-1 with TRBJ1-4, with 7 bases lining up with TRBD1. The V and J ends lost 0 bases and 8 bases, in that order; junction bases with no gene match: 10. Germline CDR1 and CDR2: SGHRS and YFSETQ. This CDR3 comprises 16 residues. DNA of the CDR3: TGCGCCAGCAGCTTGGCCGGGAGGGGGCTTGGGGAAAAACTGTTTTTT. This translates into CASSLAGRGLGEKLFF.

The chain joins TRBV12-3 or TRBV12-4 to TRBJ2-3, with D possibly being TRBD1 or TRBD2 (5 bases each). CDR3 length equals 16 residues. Trimming removed 5 bases at V and 2 bases at J, with 17 bases between. The CDR3 spells CASSLGTVRLTDTQYF. The CDR3 region has the DNA TGTGCCAGCAGTCTGGGGACCGTGCGCCTCACAGATACGCAGTATTTT.

This clonotype has only a few counts. The chain joins TRBV12-3 or TRBV12-4 to TRBJ1-1; 7 bases map to TRBD1. V shed 3 bases, J shed 6 bases, and the junction held 4 bases outside the gene matches. This CDR3 has 13 amino acids. The CDR3 protein is CASSFRTGPEAFF. The CDR3 DNA is TGTGCCAGCAGTTTCCGGACAGGTCCTGAAGCTTTCTTT.

In DNA form, the CDR3 reads TGTGCCAGCAGCTTAATTGCAGATGAAAAACTGTTTTTT. Protein product: CASSLIADEKLFF. The gene calls are TRBV11-2 and TRBJ1-4; D unresolved. Germline CDR1 and CDR2: SGHAT and FQNNGV. The CDR3 spans 13 residues. With 2 bases removed from V and 6 bases from J, the gap between germline ends came to 7 bases.

The chain combines TRBV5-6 with TRBJ2-3; 7 nucleotides line up with TRBD2. The CDR3 runs to 15 residues. The trim removed 2 bases at V and 3 bases at J, leaving 6 bases unmatched. CDR1 and CDR2 from the germline V gene are SGHDT and YYEEEE. The CDR3 region is CASSFYSGKTDTQYF. The CDR3 bases are TGTGCCAGCAGCTTTTACAGCGGGAAAACAGATACGCAGTATTTT. The complete variable domain, with remaining parts taken from reference TRBV5-6 and TRBJ2-3, reads DAGVTQSPTHLIKTRGQQVTLRCSPKSGHDTVSWYQQALGQGPQFIFQYYEEEERQRGNFPDRFSGHQFPNYSSELNVNALLLGDSALYLCASSFYSGKTDTQYFGPGTRLTVL.

This clonotype was detected ten times or more. This chain links TRBV3-1 with TRBJ1-1; weak D call: TRBD1 (5 bases). The CDR3 has 13 amino acids. V lost 6 bases and J lost 0, with 8 bases in between. CDR1 LGHDT and CDR2 YNNKEL come from the germline V gene (reference sequence). CDR3 bases: TGTGCCAGCAGTCGGGACCTGAACACTGAAGCTTTCTTT. As protein: CASSRDLNTEAFF.

This clonotype came up many times. The chain combines TRBV5-1 with TRBJ1-1; a possible D gene is TRBD1 (5 bases). V gave up 0 bases and J gave up 4 bases, with 10 bases separating them. The CDR3 is 14 amino acids. Germline loops: CDR1 SGHRS, CDR2 YFSETQ. The CDR3 region has the DNA TGCGCCAGCAGCTTGGGGCAGGGTGGCACTGAAGCTTTCTTT. Translated, it gives CASSLGQGGTEAFF. Supplemented by reference TRBV5-1 and TRBJ1-1, the full variable domain reads KAGVTQTPRYLIKTRGQQVTLSCSPISGHRSVSWYQQTPGQGLQFLFEYFSETQRNKGNFPGRFSGRQFSNSRSEMNVSTLELGDSALYLCASSLGQGGTEAFFGQGTRLTVV.

V gene TRBV5-5 combines with J gene TRBJ2-7; weak D call: TRBD1 (6 bases). The CDR3 consists of 12 residues. Germline V CDR1 and CDR2: SGHKS, YYEKEE (reference sequence). V shed 0 bases and J shed 6 bases, with 7 bases lying between them. The CDR3 region is CASSLGGPEQYF. For the CDR3, the DNA is TGTGCCAGCAGCTTGGGGGGGCCCGAGCAGTACTTC.

CDR3 in DNA: TGCAGCGCGGTGACAGGGGGCTATGGCTACACCTTC. Protein product: CSAVTGGYGYTF. The chain combines TRBV29-1 with TRBJ1-2, with TRBD1 matching 9 bases. CDR1 SQVTM and CDR2 ANQGSEA come from the germline V gene. The CDR3 is made up of 12 amino acids. J was trimmed by 4 bases and V by 7 bases; bases with no gene match: 4.

The chain employs TRBV14 and TRBJ2-7; the D gene is possibly TRBD1 (5 bases). Trimming removed 1 base at V and 5 bases at J, with 9 bases between. The CDR3 contains 13 residues. From germline, CDR1 is SGHDN and CDR2 FVKESK. The CDR3, as DNA: TGTGCCAGCAGCCAAGTTAGGGGCCACGAGCAGTACTTC. This translates into CASSQVRGHEQYF.

CDR3: CASSFQFRGVYEQYF. CDR3 DNA: TGTGCCAGCAGTTTTCAATTCAGGGGGGTCTACGAGCAGTACTTC. The genes are TRBV27 and TRBJ2-7, with a possible D match to TRBD1 (7 bases). This CDR3 comprises 15 residues. CDR1 and CDR2 (germline): MNHEY, SMNVEV (reference sequence). The ends were cut back, 3 bases at V and 3 bases at J, with 15 bases in the middle.

The table lists this clonotype with a few counts. The chain carries TRBV11-2 and TRBJ2-7; D is unclear. CDR3 length: 21 amino acids. Germline CDR1 and CDR2: SGHAT and FQNNGV. V lost 2 bases and J 0 bases, leaving 29 bases between the germline ends. The CDR3 DNA reads TGTGCCAGCAGCTTATTAGTCCTGTGGCAGGAAGGAAATAGGAGCTCCTACGAGCAGTACTTC. Translated, it gives CASSLLVLWQEGNRSSYEQYF.

This rearrangement joins TRBV20-1 to TRBJ1-4; 7 nucleotides line up with TRBD1. The CDR3 totals 15 residues. J gave up 7 bases and V 3 bases, and 11 bases lay outside the gene matches. Germline V CDR1 and CDR2: DFQATT, SNEGSKA (reference sequence). This CDR3 is CSARIPRQGGEKLFF. The CDR3 DNA follows: TGCAGTGCTAGGATCCCGCGACAGGGTGGTGAAAAACTGTTTTTT.

The chain is built from TRBV11-1 and TRBJ2-5; a weak D match, TRBD2 (6 bases). Trimming removed 4 bases from V and 4 bases from J, with 16 bases in between. The length of the CDR3 is 15 residues. Germline CDR1 and CDR2: SGHAT and FQDESV (reference sequence). DNA for the CDR3: TGTGCCAGCAGCTCCGCGGGGAATGCAGGAGAGACCCAGTACTTC. Protein: CASSSAGNAGETQYF.

The gene calls are TRBV29-1 and TRBJ2-2; D is perhaps TRBD2 (6 bases). Germline CDR1 and CDR2: SQVTM and ANQGSEA. The germline V and J ends were trimmed by 5 bases and 1 base, with 17 bases remaining between them. CDR3 length equals 16 residues. In nucleotides, the CDR3 is TGCAGCGTTCGCGTTGGGACTCAAATGAACACCGGGGAGCTGTTTTTT. Its protein is CSVRVGTQMNTGELFF.

A few counts support this clonotype. CDR3 sequence (DNA): TGCAGTGCCGAAAACTTACCGGGGTACAATGAGCAGTTCTTC. Translating it yields CSAENLPGYNEQFF. V is TRBV20-1 and J is TRBJ2-1; perhaps TRBD2 as D (5 bases). This CDR3 contains 14 residues. The germline V and J ends were trimmed by 6 bases and 4 bases, with 16 bases remaining between them. Germline values: CDR1 DFQATT, CDR2 SNEGSKA (reference sequence).

V is TRBV15 and J is TRBJ2-2, with TRBD2 as a possible D gene (6 bases). Trimming removed 0 bases from V and 1 base from J, with 12 bases in between. The CDR3 consists of 17 residues. Germline CDR1 LNHNV, CDR2 YYDKDF (reference sequence). The CDR3 DNA follows: TGTGCCACCAGCAGAGAACCGGGACTGCTGAACACCGGGGAGCTGTTTTTT. Its translation is CATSREPGLLNTGELFF.

The chain joins TRBV20-1 to TRBJ1-5; D is unresolved. This CDR3 comprises 13 residues. Looked up from germline, CDR1 is DFQATT and CDR2 is SNEGSKA (reference sequence). Between the trimmed V and J ends, which lost 3 bases and 7 bases, there was a span of 13 bases. The CDR3 loop is CSARGPRVQPQHF. The CDR3 DNA is TGCAGTGCTAGGGGCCCGAGAGTCCAGCCCCAGCATTTT.

The V and J genes are TRBV28 and TRBJ2-7; D remains ambiguous. V shed 8 bases and J shed 3 bases, with 11 bases lying between them. From germline, CDR1 is MDHEN and CDR2 SYDVKM. The CDR3 length is 12 residues. The CDR3 sequence: CASGLTHYEQYF. The DNA of the CDR3 is TGTGCCAGCGGCTTGACCCACTACGAGCAGTACTTC.

This clonotype was observed a few times. The chain combines TRBV7-9 with TRBJ2-3, with D possibly matching TRBD2 (5 bases). CDR3 length: 15 amino acids. The V end was cut by 0 bases, the J end by 2 bases, with 9 bases between. Germline-derived CDR1 and CDR2 are SEHNR and FQNEAQ (reference sequence). CDR3 in amino acids: CASSLAGDPTDTQYF. The CDR3 nucleotides are TGTGCCAGCAGCTTAGCGGGAGATCCCACAGATACGCAGTATTTT. The full variable domain, rest sourced from reference TRBV7-9 and TRBJ2-3, is DTGVSQNPRHKITKRGQNVTFRCDPISEHNRLYWYRQTLGQGPEFLTYFQNEAQLEKSRLLSDRFSAERPKGSFSTLEIQRTEQGDSAMYLCASSLAGDPTDTQYFGPGTRLTVL.

This chain joins TRBV20-1 and TRBJ2-3; D ambiguous. The CDR3 has 14 residues. Germline-derived CDR1 and CDR2 are DFQATT and SNEGSKA (reference sequence). The V and J ends lost 0 bases and 0 bases respectively, with 7 bases between them. CDR3 coding DNA: TGCAGTGCTAGAGAACTGACAAGCACAGATACGCAGTATTTT. Residues: CSARELTSTDTQYF.

CDR3 residues: CASSRDIQSDEQFF. CDR3 DNA: TGCGCCAGCAGTCGGGACATCCAGAGCGATGAGCAGTTCTTC. This chain connects TRBV5-1 to TRBJ2-1, with a possible D match to TRBD1 (6 bases). CDR1 and CDR2 from the germline V gene are SGHRS and YFSETQ. The CDR3 extends over 14 amino acids. V dropped 5 bases and J dropped 8 bases, with 17 bases sitting between them.

The chain has TRBV3-1 and TRBJ2-7, with unresolved D. Germline CDR1 is LGHDT and CDR2 is YNNKEL (reference sequence). This CDR3 has 16 amino acids. Trimming removed 2 bases at V and 0 bases at J, with 14 bases between. In DNA, the CDR3 is TGTGCCAGCAGCCAACGTGGCAGTTTTTACTCCTACGAGCAGTACTTC. Translation: CASSQRGSFYSYEQYF.

This clonotype was observed a handful of times. The chain joins TRBV27 to TRBJ2-1; maybe TRBD1 (5 bases). This CDR3 spans 12 amino acids. CDR1 is MNHEY, CDR2 SMNVEV, per germline (reference sequence). Trimming stripped 4 bases from V and 9 bases from J, with 10 bases between. The CDR3 region has the DNA TGTGCCAGCAGTTCTTCTAGGGGTGAGCAGTTCTTC. Protein: CASSSSRGEQFF.

This clonotype turned up a few times. The junction departs from germline at one end; a sequencing error may be responsible. V is TRBV12-3 or TRBV12-4 and J is TRBJ1-5; D is undetermined. CDR3 size: 18 residues. CDR3 residues: CASCLAQRTAYSNQPQHF. The CDR3 coding sequence is TGTGCCAGCTGTTTAGCGCAGAGGACCGCCTATAGCAATCAGCCCCAGCATTTT.

The chain links TRBV5-6 to TRBJ2-7; 8 bases are a match to TRBD1. The V gene end was trimmed by 8 bases and the J gene end by 1 base; junction bases not matched to a gene: 5. The CDR3 length is 13 residues. Germline CDR1 reads SGHDT; CDR2 reads YYEEEE. The CDR3 here is CASTGTGSYEQYF. For the CDR3, the DNA is TGTGCCAGTACCGGGACAGGTTCCTACGAGCAGTACTTC.

J is TRBJ1-3 and V is TRBV2; no clear D gene. V lost 2 bases, J lost 5 bases, and 4 bases lay in between. Germline lookup yields CDR1 SNHLY and CDR2 FYNNEI. This CDR3 has 12 amino acids. The CDR3 is CASSEPRNTIYF. The CDR3 nucleotides read TGTGCCAGCAGTGAACCTCGAAACACCATATATTTT.

There are a few counts of this clonotype. The genes are TRBV5-1 and TRBJ2-7; D perhaps matches TRBD2 (5 bases). Germline loops: CDR1 SGHRS, CDR2 YFSETQ. V shed 1 base and J shed 3 bases, with 8 bases lying between them. The CDR3 has 13 amino acids. For the CDR3, the DNA is TGCGCCAGCAGCTTGACTAGTAACTACGAGCAGTACTTC. Translation gives CASSLTSNYEQYF.

A few counts support this clonotype. The CDR3 protein is CSALRSNYGYTF. Written as DNA, the CDR3 is TGCAGTGCCCTTCGTAGTAACTATGGCTACACCTTC. The chain recombines TRBV20-1 with TRBJ1-2; D is uncertain. This CDR3 comprises 12 residues. The germline gives CDR1 DFQATT, CDR2 SNEGSKA (reference sequence). With 6 bases removed from V and 1 base from J, the gap between germline ends came to 9 bases.